The entry below describes one T cell receptor beta chain. The read ends 3 residues before the CDR3 terminus; that terminus is restored from the germline J gene. The data were obtained in a study of T cells in women clearing cervical HPV infection. The assay was immunoSEQ multiplex PCR, and TCRdb's table has in-frame clones only and misses some. The sample data list 40,000 to 55,000 clones. The CDR3 totals 14 residues. In germline, CDR1 is SEHNR, CDR2 FQNEAQ (reference sequence). This clonotype originated in a woman between 18 and 70 years old with a cervical HPV16 infection that either progressed to CIN3+ or cleared (not recorded which). Specimen: blood buffy coat. The rearrangement uses TRBV7-9 and TRBJ2-3, with 7 positions matching TRBD2. The CDR3 is CASSLRRGGETQYF. CDR3 DNA, as far as it was read: TGTGCCAGCAGCTTAAGGCGCGGGGGAGAGACG.